The entry below gives a single T cell receptor (beta chain) sequence along with its context. These data come from a study of blood T cell repertoires in COVID-19. Overall study context: COVID-19 samples from acute and convalescent phases originated in the United States, Italy and Spain. Sample material is recorded as cDNA or gDNA derived from T cells, B-cell-depleted T cells, or PBMCs.

V was cut by 5 bases and J by 4 bases, with 5 bases left in between. The germline gives CDR1 KGHSH, CDR2 LQKENI. The CDR3 is 11 residues long. Original analysis: By means of reference gene primer amplification, nucleated cell counts were estimated. The table came from immunoSEQ multiplex PCR; TCRdb's copy has only in-frame clones and leaves some out. V, J and clone size derive from that table, while D and trimming were established from the DNA sequence. The sample has tens of thousands of clones, 70% to 90% seen once. This chain joins TRBV18 and TRBJ2-5, with unresolved D. Sequenced input: peripheral blood. The clonotype originates from a human donor in a cohort sampled during active COVID-19. The CDR3 sequence is CASSTGETQYF. The CDR3 DNA reads as TGTGCCAGCTCAACGGGAGAGACCCAGTACTTC.